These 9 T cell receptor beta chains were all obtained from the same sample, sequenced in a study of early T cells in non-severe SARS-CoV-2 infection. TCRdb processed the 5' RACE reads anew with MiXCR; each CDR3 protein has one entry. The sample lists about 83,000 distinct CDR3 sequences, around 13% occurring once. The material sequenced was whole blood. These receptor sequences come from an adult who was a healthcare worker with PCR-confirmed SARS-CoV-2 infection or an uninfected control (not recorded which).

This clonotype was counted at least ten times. CDR3 DNA sequence: TGTGCCAGCAGTTCCTCGGTGAGAGCTTTCTTT. Its protein is CASSSSVRAFF. This chain uses TRBV6-2 or TRBV6-3 with TRBJ1-1; unclear D gene. CDR3 length: 11 residues. Germline V gene sequence: CDR1 MNHEY, CDR2 SVGEGT. Trimming took off 4 bases at V and 10 bases at J, with 10 bases between the two ends.

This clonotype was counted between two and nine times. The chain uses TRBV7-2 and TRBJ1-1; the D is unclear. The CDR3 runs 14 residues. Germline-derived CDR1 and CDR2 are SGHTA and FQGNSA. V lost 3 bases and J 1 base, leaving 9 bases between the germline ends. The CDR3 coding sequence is TGTGCCAGCAGCTTCTTAGGACCGAACACTGAAGCTTTCTTT. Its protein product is CASSFLGPNTEAFF.

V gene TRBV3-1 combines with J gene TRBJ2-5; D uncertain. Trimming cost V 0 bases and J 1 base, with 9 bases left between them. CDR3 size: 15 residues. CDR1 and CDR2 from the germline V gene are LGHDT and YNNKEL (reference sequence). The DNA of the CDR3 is TGTGCCAGCAGCCAAGAAGGCGCCCGCCAAGAGACCCAGTACTTC. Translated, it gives CASSQEGARQETQYF.

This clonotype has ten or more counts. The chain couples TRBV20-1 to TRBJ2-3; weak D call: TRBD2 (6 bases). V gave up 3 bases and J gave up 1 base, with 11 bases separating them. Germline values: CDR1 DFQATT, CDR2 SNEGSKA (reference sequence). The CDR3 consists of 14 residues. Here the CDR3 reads CSASRSGGTDTQYF. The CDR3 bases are TGCAGTGCTAGTAGGTCGGGGGGCACAGATACGCAGTATTTT.

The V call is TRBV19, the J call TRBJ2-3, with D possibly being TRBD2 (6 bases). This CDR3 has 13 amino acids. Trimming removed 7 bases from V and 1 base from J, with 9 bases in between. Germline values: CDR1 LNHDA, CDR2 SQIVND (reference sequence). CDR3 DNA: TGTGCCAGTACGGGGGTACGCACAGATACGCAGTATTTT. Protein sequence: CASTGVRTDTQYF.

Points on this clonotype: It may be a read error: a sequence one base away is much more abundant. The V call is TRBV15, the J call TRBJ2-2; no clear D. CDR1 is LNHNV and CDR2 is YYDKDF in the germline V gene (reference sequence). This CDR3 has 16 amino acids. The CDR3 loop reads CVTSREALANTGELFF. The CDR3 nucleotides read TGTGTCACCAGCAGAGAGGCTTTAGCGAACACCGGGGAGCTGTTTTTT.

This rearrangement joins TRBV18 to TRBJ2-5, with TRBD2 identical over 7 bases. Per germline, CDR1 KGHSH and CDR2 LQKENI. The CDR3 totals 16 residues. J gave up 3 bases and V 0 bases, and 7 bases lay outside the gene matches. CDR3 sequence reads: CASSPPLSTSEETQYF. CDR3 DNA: TGTGCCAGCTCACCACCGCTCTCTACTAGCGAAGAGACCCAGTACTTC.

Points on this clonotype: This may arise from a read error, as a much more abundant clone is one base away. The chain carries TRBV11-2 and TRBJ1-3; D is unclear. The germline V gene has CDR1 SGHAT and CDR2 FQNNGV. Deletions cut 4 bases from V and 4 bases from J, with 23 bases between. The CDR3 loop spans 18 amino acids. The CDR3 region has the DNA TGTGCCAGCAGCTCAGCCTTAGGTGTAGCATCGAACGGAAACACCATATATTTT. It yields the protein CASSSALGVASNGNTIYF.

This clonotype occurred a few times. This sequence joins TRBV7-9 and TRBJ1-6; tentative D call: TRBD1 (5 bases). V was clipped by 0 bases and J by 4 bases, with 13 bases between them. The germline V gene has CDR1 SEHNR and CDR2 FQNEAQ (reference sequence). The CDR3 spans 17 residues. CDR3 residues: CASSLALGPVYNSPLHF. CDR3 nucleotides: TGTGCCAGCAGCTTAGCGCTGGGACCCGTATATAATTCACCCCTCCACTTT.